This T cell receptor beta chain was identified during a study of cytomegalovirus exposure and HLA in healthy donors. Study observations and caveats: A classifier reportedly called cytomegalovirus status with high sensitivity and specificity. Sequencing had likely introduced a cluster of highly shared sequence variants as an artifact. Analysis performed later showed TCR beta chains linked to HLA being more clonally expanded than equally common others. The study designated fewer than 200 TCR beta chains cytomegalovirus-associated.

PCR employed 60 Vbeta and 13 Jbeta primers. Produced via immunoSEQ multiplex PCR; TCRdb's table is partial and in-frame only. This sample carries 150,000 to 200,000 clones, just over 70% of them seen once, and the ten largest clones take 4.7%. Concerning this clone: The target antigen is unknown.

Sequencing used PBMCs. This sequence originates from a man aged 18-30 years in good health and CMV-seropositive.

The CDR3 DNA reads TGTGCCAGCAGTTTGGGGGCAGGAGGCTCCTACGAGCAGTACGTC. This gives the protein CASSLGAGGSYEQYV. This chain connects TRBV28 to TRBJ2-7; tentative D call: TRBD1 (6 bases). CDR3 length equals 15 residues. V lost 3 bases and J lost 0, with 12 bases in between. Germline loops: CDR1 MDHEN, CDR2 SYDVKM.